A selection of T cell receptor beta chains follows, all from one sample in a study of T cells in Graves' hyperthyroidism and ophthalmopathy. In TCRdb, the multiplex PCR reads were re-called with MiXCR into one record per CDR3 protein. Among 500,000 to 600,000 distinct CDR3 sequences listed, roughly 45% were seen once. Material: peripheral blood or thyroid tissue (not recorded which). These receptors all stem from an adult woman with Graves' disease, either hyperthyroidism or ophthalmopathy (not recorded which). The CDR3 runs from the conserved cysteine through the conserved F or W. The order of the fields is V gene, clone size, J gene, D gene, CDR3 protein, CDR3 DNA. The D gene is left open where the match is weak. Not every row has a clone size; where given, it reads once, few, many or a size class.

TRBV20-1	.	TRBJ1-1	TRBD1	CSARGLTGGNTEAFF	TGCAGTGCTAGAGGCCTGACAGGGGGGAACACTGAAGCTTTCTTT
TRBV5-6	many	TRBJ1-3	.	CASSFAYSGNTIYF	TGTGCCAGCAGCTTTGCCTACTCTGGAAACACCATATATTTT
TRBV7-9	few	TRBJ1-5	TRBD1	CASSHRDRVSQPQHF	TGTGCCAGCAGCCACCGGGACAGGGTATCTCAGCCCCAGCATTTT
TRBV7-9	.	TRBJ1-1	TRBD1	CASSHRDRSLSLAFF	TGTGCCAGCAGCCACCGGGACAGGAGTTTGTCCTTAGCTTTCTTT
TRBV9	many	TRBJ2-2	.	CASSVEDTGELFF	TGTGCCAGCAGCGTAGAAGACACCGGGGAGCTGTTTTTT
TRBV20-1	.	TRBJ1-6	.	CSASGSPHSPLHF	TGCAGTGCTAGTGGTAGCCCCCATTCACCCCTCCACTTT
TRBV7-3	few	TRBJ2-1	TRBD2	CASSPRTSGINEQFF	TGTGCCAGCAGCCCCCGGACTAGCGGGATCAATGAGCAGTTCTTC
TRBV28	.	TRBJ1-2	.	CASRTSPEVGYTF	TGTGCCAGCAGAACCTCCCCGGAAGTTGGCTACACCTTC
TRBV30	.	TRBJ2-7	.	CAWKRLALGEQYF	TGTGCCTGGAAGAGACTTGCTCTTGGCGAGCAGTACTTC
TRBV7-9	many	TRBJ2-7	TRBD1	CASSEPGTVAYEQYF	TGTGCCAGCAGTGAGCCCGGGACAGTCGCCTACGAGCAGTACTTC
TRBV9	many	TRBJ1-2	TRBD1	CASSASGTVYYGYTF	TGTGCCAGCAGCGCCTCCGGGACAGTATACTATGGCTACACCTTC
TRBV5-1	.	TRBJ1-6	TRBD1	CASRPGTVDSPLHF	TGCGCCAGCAGACCCGGGACAGTCGATTCACCCCTCCACTTT
TRBV29-1	many	TRBJ2-1	.	CSAGGSAEQFF	TGCAGCGCTGGGGGGTCGGCTGAGCAGTTCTTC
TRBV19	.	TRBJ1-2	.	CASIQGSYGYTF	TGTGCCAGTATCCAGGGCAGCTATGGCTACACCTTC
TRBV19	many	TRBJ1-5	.	CASSNKNAFNQPQHF	TGTGCCAGTAGTAATAAGAACGCGTTCAATCAGCCCCAGCATTTT
TRBV6-5	many	TRBJ1-1	.	CASSYTQGPGTEAFF	TGTGCCAGCAGTTACACTCAGGGGCCGGGCACTGAAGCTTTCTTT
TRBV2	.	TRBJ1-1	.	CASSTMTEAFF	TGTGCCAGCAGCACCATGACTGAAGCTTTCTTT
TRBV6-1	.	TRBJ1-6	.	CASSEARTGTDSPLHF	TGTGCCAGCAGTGAAGCGCGTACAGGGACGGATTCACCCCTCCACTTT
TRBV2	.	TRBJ2-2	.	CASSADRGELFF	TGTGCCAGCAGTGCAGACAGAGGGGAGCTGTTTTTT
TRBV5-4	.	TRBJ2-7	.	CASSLRGQGEQYF	TGTGCCAGCAGCTTGCGGGGGCAGGGGGAGCAGTACTTC
TRBV5-5	few	TRBJ2-2	.	CASWVAGELFF	TGTGCCAGCTGGGTTGCCGGGGAGCTGTTTTTT
TRBV7-3	many	TRBJ1-1	.	CASSLLAGGNTEAFF	TGTGCCAGCAGCTTATTAGCAGGAGGGAACACTGAAGCTTTCTTT
TRBV20-1	.	TRBJ1-5	.	CSARVGGALNQPQHF	TGCAGTGCTAGGGTTGGAGGGGCCCTAAATCAGCCCCAGCATTTT
TRBV4-1	few	TRBJ2-2	.	CASSQAGYPGELFF	TGCGCCAGCAGCCAAGCGGGCTACCCCGGGGAGCTGTTTTTT
TRBV14	.	TRBJ2-7	TRBD2	CASSQVSSGSSYEQYF	TGTGCCAGCAGCCAGGTCTCCAGCGGGAGCTCCTACGAGCAGTACTTC
TRBV11-2	many	TRBJ2-5	TRBD1	CASSLGGAKTQYF	TGTGCCAGCAGTTTAGGGGGCGCGAAGACCCAGTACTTC
TRBV29-1	.	TRBJ1-1	.	CRDRGGTEAFF	TGCCGGGACCGCGGGGGCACTGAAGCTTTCTTT
TRBV10-3	.	TRBJ1-6	.	CAITNSRDSPLHF	TGTGCCATCACAAACTCGAGGGACTCACCCCTCCACTTT
TRBV19	.	TRBJ1-5	.	CASSGDIHGNQPQHF	TGTGCCAGTAGCGGGGACATCCATGGCAATCAGCCCCAGCATTTT
TRBV20-1	.	TRBJ2-7	.	CSAPPRTWPYEQHF	TGCAGTGCGCCTCCTCGGACATGGCCCTACGAGCAGCACTTC
TRBV20-1	many	TRBJ1-5	.	CSARRQNNQPQHF	TGCAGTGCTAGACGTCAGAATAATCAGCCCCAGCATTTT
TRBV10-3	few	TRBJ1-6	.	CAISEFLGGSSLHF	TGTGCCATCAGTGAGTTTCTCGGCGGATCGTCCCTCCACTTT
TRBV28	.	TRBJ2-7	TRBD2	CASRGGEEWSEQYF	TGTGCCAGCAGGGGGGGGGAGGAGTGGTCCGAGCAGTACTTC
TRBV29-1	.	TRBJ2-5	.	CSVDIRVTQYF	TGCAGCGTTGATATCCGAGTGACCCAGTACTTC
TRBV25-1	.	TRBJ2-5	.	CARTPGRETQYF	TGTGCTAGGACCCCGGGAAGAGAGACCCAGTACTTC
TRBV6-2/TRBV6-3	many	TRBJ2-7	.	CASSYSTGTYEQYF	TGTGCCAGCAGTTACTCGACAGGAACCTACGAGCAGTACTTC
TRBV5-1	.	TRBJ1-3	TRBD1	CASSGDRGFSGNTIYF	TGCGCCAGCAGCGGGGACAGGGGTTTCTCTGGAAACACCATATATTTT
TRBV5-1	.	TRBJ2-7	.	CASRPSVGDYEQYF	TGCGCCAGCAGGCCTTCGGTGGGAGACTACGAGCAGTACTTC
TRBV12-3/TRBV12-4	.	TRBJ2-2	.	CASRQAAGNTGELFF	TGTGCCAGCAGGCAAGCGGCGGGGAACACCGGGGAGCTGTTTTTT
TRBV25-1	.	TRBJ1-1	.	CASGRSLAEAFF	TGTGCCAGCGGCCGATCGCTCGCTGAAGCTTTCTTT
TRBV28	few	TRBJ2-7	.	CASSSSRFYEQYF	TGTGCCAGCAGTTCCTCACGATTCTACGAGCAGTACTTC
TRBV5-4	many	TRBJ1-2	.	CASSLADGYTF	TGTGCCAGCAGCTTGGCCGACGGCTACACCTTC
TRBV12-3/TRBV12-4	few	TRBJ2-7	.	CASRGYTDYEQYF	TGTGCCAGCAGGGGTTACACTGACTACGAGCAGTACTTC
TRBV7-9	once	TRBJ2-6	TRBD1	CASSRDRVANVLTF	TGTGCCAGCAGCAGAGACAGGGTGGCCAACGTCCTGACTTTC
TRBV29-1	many	TRBJ2-7	TRBD2	CSVAAPGLVTYEQYF	TGCAGCGTCGCTGCGCCGGGACTAGTTACATACGAGCAGTACTTC
TRBV20-1	many	TRBJ2-7	TRBD2	CSASEGLGGYEQYF	TGCAGTGCTAGTGAAGGACTAGGAGGGTACGAGCAGTACTTC
TRBV10-2	.	TRBJ2-1	TRBD2	CASSDYQAGVMNEQFF	TGCGCCAGCAGTGATTACCAGGCGGGAGTGATGAATGAGCAGTTCTTC
TRBV2	few	TRBJ1-2	.	CAIRGRSYGYTF	TGTGCCATCCGGGGAAGATCCTATGGCTACACCTTC
TRBV2	few	TRBJ2-2	.	CAIRGAGELFF	TGTGCCATCCGGGGAGCCGGGGAGCTGTTTTTT
TRBV25-1	.	TRBJ1-1	.	CASRFNRRPNTEAFF	TGTGCCAGCAGATTTAACAGGAGACCGAACACTGAAGCTTTCTTT
TRBV4-2	.	TRBJ1-4	.	CASSFYEKLFF	TGTGCCAGCAGCTTTTATGAAAAACTGTTTTTT
TRBV15	many	TRBJ1-2	.	CATSRDPGSPGKGYTF	TGTGCCACCAGCAGAGATCCCGGGTCTCCAGGGAAAGGCTACACCTTC
TRBV6-1	few	TRBJ1-4	.	CASLTWTINEKLFF	TGTGCCAGCCTTACTTGGACGATTAATGAAAAACTGTTTTTT
TRBV5-6	many	TRBJ1-1	.	CASSLEGGHLCF	TGTGCCAGCAGCTTGGAGGGGGGGCACCTTTGCTTT
TRBV18	.	TRBJ1-2	.	CASSPPSGVKGYTF	TGTGCCAGCTCACCACCTTCCGGGGTCAAAGGCTACACCTTC